This T cell receptor beta chain was captured in a study of blood T cell repertoires in COVID-19. Study as a whole: Samples taken during acute and convalescent COVID-19 were collected in the United States, Italy and Spain. T cells, B-cell-depleted T cells, or PBMCs provided the cDNA or gDNA that served as material.

The CDR3 covers 15 residues. Trimming removed 5 bases from V and 1 base from J, with 14 bases in between. CDR1 and CDR2 (germline): SGHNT, YENEEA. Authors' methods: Amplification of reference gene primers was used by the study to estimate nucleated cell counts. Sequencing used immunoSEQ multiplex PCR; TCRdb keeps in-frame clones, though not all of them. V, J and clone size are those of that table, while D and trimming were read from the DNA. The sample has fewer than 250,000 clones; 84% are singletons. This clonotype originated in a man in his fifties or sixties with acute or convalescent COVID-19. The chain links TRBV11-3 to TRBJ1-2; a weak D match, TRBD1 (6 bases). Input material: peripheral blood. The CDR3 here is CASSPRDNLNYGYTF. The CDR3 nucleotides read TGTGCCAGCAGCCCCCGGGACAACCTTAACTATGGCTACACCTTC.